This T cell receptor beta chain was recorded in a study of cytomegalovirus exposure and HLA in healthy donors. Sampled while nominally healthy, donors likely had unrecorded immune exposures. In the case of this clone: Its specificity is unknown.

PCR involved 60 Vbeta and 13 Jbeta primers. Libraries were prepared by immunoSEQ multiplex PCR; TCRdb keeps only in-frame clonotypes and omits some of them. Of about 120,000 clones detected, approximately 83% appear once; the ten largest clones hold more than 3.5%. Notes on the study in general: In a later analysis, TCR association rates varied by HLA locus: DRB1 most, HLA-C fewest.

This receptor was obtained from a woman aged 40-49 years in good health and CMV-seropositive. Sample: PBMCs.

The CDR3 loop is CASSYSGTGDHEQYF. In nucleotides, the CDR3 is TGTGCCAGCAGTTACTCCGGGACAGGGGACCACGAGCAGTACTTC. The chain combines TRBV6-5 with TRBJ2-7, with 10 bases aligning to TRBD1. The V gene end was trimmed by 0 bases and the J gene end by 5 bases; junction bases not matched to a gene: 4. The CDR3 is made up of 15 amino acids. Per germline, CDR1 MNHEY and CDR2 SVGAGI.